This TCR beta chain came from a study of T cell repertoires in cytomegalovirus infection. Study-wide background: Shared public TCR beta signatures pointed to both CMV infection and a matching HLA type.

TCRdb ran MiXCR on the reads and lists one entry per CDR3 protein. The data show about 740,000 distinct CDR3 sequences, with 35% to 45% seen just once and about 2.8% held by the top ten. This clonotype was found a few times. Its antigen is not identified. Whole-study findings and limits: HLA-C-restricted CMV-specific TCR beta clonotypes prevailed in the ex vivo response. Summed frequency of shared TCR beta families picked out CMV carriers who also had the relevant HLA.

CDR1 SGHAT and CDR2 FQNNGV come from the germline V gene. This CDR3 contains 19 residues. With 4 bases removed from V and 7 bases from J, the gap between germline ends came to 30 bases. The receptor was derived from a human donor in good health (CMV status not recorded). Some clones in this sample may be carry-over from other donors' samples. Sequenced material: PBMCs. The chain recombines TRBV11-2 with TRBJ2-3, with D perhaps given as TRBD1 or TRBD2 (5 bases each). CDR3 bases: TGTGCCAGCAGCTCAATCCAAAGCTTATTTAGACCGGGACCTCATACGCAGTATTTT. Amino acids: CASSSIQSLFRPGPHTQYF.